Below are 8 T cell receptor beta chains sequenced from a single sample in a study of T cell repertoires in cytomegalovirus infection. TCRdb independently ran MiXCR on the reads; one entry per CDR3 protein. The sample has about 530,000 distinct CDR3 sequences, 26% seen once. Sample: PBMCs. These TCRs come from a human donor in good health (CMV status not recorded). Some clones in this sample may be carry-over from other donors' samples.

This clonotype was observed at least ten times. The chain combines TRBV7-2 with TRBJ2-4; 15 nucleotides match TRBD2. Trimming took 5 bases from V and 6 from J; bases not matched to a gene: 2. CDR1 and CDR2 (germline): SGHTA, FQGNSA. The CDR3 is made up of 15 amino acids. In DNA, the CDR3 is TGTGCCAGCAGCCCGGGACTAGCGGGGGGAAACATTCAGTACTTC. It codes for CASSPGLAGGNIQYF.

This chain links TRBV27 with TRBJ2-1; TRBD2 agrees at 7 bases. The V gene's germline CDR1 is MNHEY and CDR2 SMNVEV (reference sequence). The CDR3 has 16 residues. Unmatched junction bases numbered 10, after V lost 6 bases and J lost 2 bases. CDR3 sequence reads: CASSYIASGPYNEQFF. CDR3 nucleotides: TGTGCCAGCAGCTATATAGCTAGCGGCCCCTACAATGAGCAGTTCTTC.

The genes are TRBV2 and TRBJ1-6; maybe TRBD1 (5 bases). CDR1 and CDR2 (germline): SNHLY, FYNNEI. This CDR3 has 14 amino acids. The V end was cut by 8 bases, the J end by 6 bases, with 14 bases between. This CDR3 reads CASSPGRLNSPLHF. The CDR3 region has the DNA TGTGCCAGCTCTCCGGGACGTCTTAATTCACCCCTCCACTTT.

This clonotype showed up just a few times. The chain is built from TRBV7-2 and TRBJ1-1; D unresolved. Deletions cut 10 bases from V and 0 bases from J, with 12 bases between. This CDR3 spans 13 amino acids. CDR1 and CDR2 from the germline V gene are SGHTA and FQGNSA. DNA of the CDR3: TGTGCCATCCGAAAGGGTATGAACACTGAAGCTTTCTTT. It translates to CAIRKGMNTEAFF.

This clonotype was seen more than once but under ten times. This rearrangement joins TRBV6-4 to TRBJ2-2, with D perhaps TRBD2 (5 bases). The CDR3 runs to 14 residues. Germline V gives CDR1 MRHNA, CDR2 SNTAGT. V dropped 2 bases and J dropped 1 base, with 5 bases sitting between them. The CDR3: CASSDGRNTGELFF. Here the CDR3 DNA reads TGTGCCAGCAGTGACGGGAGGAACACCGGGGAGCTGTTTTTT.

The chain has TRBV6-5 and TRBJ2-1; no clear D gene. Between the trimmed V and J ends, which lost 4 bases and 9 bases, there was a span of 13 bases. The germline V gene has CDR1 MNHEY and CDR2 SVGAGI. The CDR3 is made up of 13 amino acids. CDR3 bases: TGTGCCAGCAGTTCCCCCCCCTTTGGTGAGCAGTTCTTC. Its protein product is CASSSPPFGEQFF.

This clonotype was seen a single time. The CDR3 loop reads CASSTAGPDTQYF. For the CDR3, the DNA is TGTGCCAGCAGCACCGCCGGGCCAGATACGCAGTATTTT. This chain uses TRBV7-2 with TRBJ2-3; D gene unclear. In germline, CDR1 is SGHTA, CDR2 FQGNSA. The germline V and J ends were trimmed by 5 bases and 4 bases, with 10 bases remaining between them. This CDR3 contains 13 residues.

This chain joins TRBV14 and TRBJ1-1; D not resolved. Germline values: CDR1 SGHDN, CDR2 FVKESK. V lost 3 bases and J 2 bases, leaving 13 bases between the germline ends. The CDR3 runs 15 residues. The CDR3 protein is CASSQRPAINTEAFF. As DNA, the CDR3 is TGTGCCAGCAGCCAGAGACCCGCAATTAACACTGAAGCTTTCTTT. The full variable domain, rest sourced from reference TRBV14 and TRBJ1-1, is EAGVTQFPSHSVIEKGQTVTLRCDPISGHDNLYWYRRVMGKEIKFLLHFVKESKQDESGMPNNRFLAERTGGTYSTLKVQPAELEDSGVYFCASSQRPAINTEAFFGQGTRLTVV.